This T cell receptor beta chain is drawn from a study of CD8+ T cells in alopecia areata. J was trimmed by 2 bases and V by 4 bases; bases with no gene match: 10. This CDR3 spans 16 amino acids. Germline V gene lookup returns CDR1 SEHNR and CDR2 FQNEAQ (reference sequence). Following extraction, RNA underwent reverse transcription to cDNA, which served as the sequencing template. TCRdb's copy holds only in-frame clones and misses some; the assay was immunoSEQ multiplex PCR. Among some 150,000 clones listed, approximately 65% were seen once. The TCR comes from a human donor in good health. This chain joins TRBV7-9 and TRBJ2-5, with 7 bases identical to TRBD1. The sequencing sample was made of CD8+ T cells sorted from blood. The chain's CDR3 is CASSSYGTEDQETQYF. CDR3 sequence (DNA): TGTGCCAGCAGCTCATACGGGACAGAAGATCAAGAGACCCAGTACTTC.